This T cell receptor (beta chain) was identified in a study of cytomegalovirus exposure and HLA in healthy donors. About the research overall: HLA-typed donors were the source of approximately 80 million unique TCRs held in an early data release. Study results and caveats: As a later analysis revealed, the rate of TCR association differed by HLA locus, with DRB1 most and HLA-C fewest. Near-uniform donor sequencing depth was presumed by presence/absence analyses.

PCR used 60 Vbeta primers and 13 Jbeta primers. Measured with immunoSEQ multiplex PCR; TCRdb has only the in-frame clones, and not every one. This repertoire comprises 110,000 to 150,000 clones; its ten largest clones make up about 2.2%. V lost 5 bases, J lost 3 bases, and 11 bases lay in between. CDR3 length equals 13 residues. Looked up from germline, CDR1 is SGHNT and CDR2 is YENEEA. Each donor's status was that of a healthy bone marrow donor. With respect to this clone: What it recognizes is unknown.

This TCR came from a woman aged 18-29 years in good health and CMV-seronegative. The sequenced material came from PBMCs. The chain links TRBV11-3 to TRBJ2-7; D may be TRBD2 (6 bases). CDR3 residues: CASSRDGGYEQYF. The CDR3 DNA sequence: TGTGCCAGCAGCCGCGACGGGGGCTACGAGCAGTACTTC.